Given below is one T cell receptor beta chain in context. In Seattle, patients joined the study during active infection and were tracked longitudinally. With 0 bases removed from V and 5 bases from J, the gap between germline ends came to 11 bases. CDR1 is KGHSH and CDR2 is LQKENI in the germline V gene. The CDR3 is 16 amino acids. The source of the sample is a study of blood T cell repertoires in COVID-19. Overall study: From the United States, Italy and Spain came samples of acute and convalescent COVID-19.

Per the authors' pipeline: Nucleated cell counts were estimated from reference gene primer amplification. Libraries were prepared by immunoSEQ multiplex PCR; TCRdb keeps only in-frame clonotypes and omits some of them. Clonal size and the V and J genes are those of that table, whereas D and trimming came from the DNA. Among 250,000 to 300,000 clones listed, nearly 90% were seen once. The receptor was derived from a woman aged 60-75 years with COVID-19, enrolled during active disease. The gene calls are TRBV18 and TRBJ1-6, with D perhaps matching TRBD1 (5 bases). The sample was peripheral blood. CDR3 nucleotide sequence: TGTGCCAGCTCACCACCGATAGCGGGGGATAATTCACCCCTCCACTTT. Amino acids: CASSPPIAGDNSPLHF.